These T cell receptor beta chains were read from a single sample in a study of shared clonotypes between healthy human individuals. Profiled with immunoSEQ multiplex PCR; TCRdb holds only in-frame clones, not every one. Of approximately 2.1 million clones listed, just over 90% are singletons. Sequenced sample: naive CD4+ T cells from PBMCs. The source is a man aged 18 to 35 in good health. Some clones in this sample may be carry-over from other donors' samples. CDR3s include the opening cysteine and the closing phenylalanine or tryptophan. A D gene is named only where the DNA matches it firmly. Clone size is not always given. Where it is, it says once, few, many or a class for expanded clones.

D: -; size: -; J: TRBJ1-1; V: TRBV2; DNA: TGTGCCAGCAGTGAAAGGTCTGAAGCTTTCTTT; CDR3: CASSERSEAFF
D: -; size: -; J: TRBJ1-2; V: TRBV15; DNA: TGTGCCACCAGCAGAGAGCCGGGGACCTATGGCTACACCTTC; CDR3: CATSREPGTYGYTF
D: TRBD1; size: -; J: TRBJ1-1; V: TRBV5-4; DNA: TGTGCCACAGCCTTAAGGGAAGGGGGCTTAGGGCGCACTGAAGCTTTCTTT; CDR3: CATALREGGLGRTEAFF
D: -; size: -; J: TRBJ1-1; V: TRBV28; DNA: TGTGCCAGCAGTCCCCATGGGGGGCGGGTGTCTGAAGCTTTCTTT; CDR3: CASSPHGGRVSEAFF
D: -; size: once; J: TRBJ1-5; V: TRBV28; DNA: TGTGCCAGCAGCCCCGCCCCGGGAGGCAATCAGCCCCAGCATTTT; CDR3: CASSPAPGGNQPQHF
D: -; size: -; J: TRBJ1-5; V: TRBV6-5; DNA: TGTGCCAGCAGTAAGACAGGAGACAATCAGCCCCAGCATTTT; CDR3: CASSKTGDNQPQHF
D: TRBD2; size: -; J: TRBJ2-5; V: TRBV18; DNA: TGTGCCAGCTCACCACCCGCGGGAGGAAAAGAGACCCAGTACTTC; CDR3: CASSPPAGGKETQYF
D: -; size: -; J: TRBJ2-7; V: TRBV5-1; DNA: TGCGCCAGCAGCTTGGGGCGGGACACGAGCTCCTACGAGCAGTACTTC; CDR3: CASSLGRDTSSYEQYF
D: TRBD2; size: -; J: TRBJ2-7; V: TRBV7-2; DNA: TGTGCCAGCAGCCGAGGAGCCGGGACTATACCCTACGAGCAGTACTTC; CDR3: CASSRGAGTIPYEQYF
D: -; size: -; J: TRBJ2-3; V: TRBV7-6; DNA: TGTGCCAGCAGCTTAGTGTGGTCCGGGGGTGGAGATACGCAGTATTTT; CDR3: CASSLVWSGGGDTQYF
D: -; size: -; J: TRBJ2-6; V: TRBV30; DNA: TGTGCCTGGAGACAGCCTTCTGGGGCCAACGTCCTGACTTTC; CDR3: CAWRQPSGANVLTF
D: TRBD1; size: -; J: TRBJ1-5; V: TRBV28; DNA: TGTGCCAGCAGTCCGGGACAGGGGACTCAGCCCCAGCATTTT; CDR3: CASSPGQGTQPQHF
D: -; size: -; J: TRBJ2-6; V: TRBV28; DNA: TGTGCCCCGAATGGGGGCCCTCGCTCTGGGGCCAACGTCCTGACTTTC; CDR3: CAPNGGPRSGANVLTF
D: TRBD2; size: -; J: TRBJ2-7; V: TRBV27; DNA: TGTGCCAGCAGTCCCTCCTATAGGGTAGCGGGATCCTACGAGCAGTACTTC; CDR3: CASSPSYRVAGSYEQYF
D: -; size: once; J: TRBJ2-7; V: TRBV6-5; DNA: TGTGCCAGCAGAAGGACAGCAACCTCCTACGAGCAGTACTTC; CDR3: CASRRTATSYEQYF
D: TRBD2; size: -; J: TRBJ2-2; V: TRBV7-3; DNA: TGTGCCAGCAGCTTAACCCCGGGACTAGCGAACACCGGGGAGCTGTTTTTT; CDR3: CASSLTPGLANTGELFF
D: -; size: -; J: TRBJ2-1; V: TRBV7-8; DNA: TGTGCCAGTTCTAGCCACAGGGCCAATGAGCAGTTCTTC; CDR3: CASSSHRANEQFF
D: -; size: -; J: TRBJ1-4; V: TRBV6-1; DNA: TGTGCCAGCAAACAGGCAACTAATGAAAAACTGTTTTTT; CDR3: CASKQATNEKLFF
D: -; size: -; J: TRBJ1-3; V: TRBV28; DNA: TGTGCCAGCAGTTTTTGGGCCAGGGGAGACGGTGAACCCCTTCTGGCCCCTGGAAACACCATATATTTT; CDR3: CASSFWARGDGEPLLAPGNTIYF
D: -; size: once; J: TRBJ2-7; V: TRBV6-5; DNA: TGTGCCAGCATCGTTACTCCACGGACCTCCTACGAGCAGTACTTC; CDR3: CASIVTPRTSYEQYF
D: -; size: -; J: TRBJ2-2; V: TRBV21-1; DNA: TGTGCCAGCAGCATGTACCGGGAGCTGTTTTTT; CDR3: CASSMYRELFF
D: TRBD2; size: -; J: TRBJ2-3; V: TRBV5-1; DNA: TGCGCCAGCAGCCCCTGGACTAGCGCCACAGATACGCAGTATTTT; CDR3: CASSPWTSATDTQYF
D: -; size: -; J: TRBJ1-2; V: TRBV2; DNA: TGTGCCAGCAGTGAGAGAAGATCCTATGGCTACACCTTC; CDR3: CASSERRSYGYTF
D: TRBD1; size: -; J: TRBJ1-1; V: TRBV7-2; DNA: TGTGCCAGCAGCTTAGAGCGGACAGGGGGTCCTGAAGCTTTCTTT; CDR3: CASSLERTGGPEAFF
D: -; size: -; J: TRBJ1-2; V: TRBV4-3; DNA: TGCGCCAGCAGCCAAGCCAACTATGGCTACACCTTC; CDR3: CASSQANYGYTF
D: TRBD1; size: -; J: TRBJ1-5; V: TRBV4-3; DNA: TGCGCCAGCAGCCAAACTCCGGGACAGGGAAGCAATCAGCCCCAGCATTTT; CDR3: CASSQTPGQGSNQPQHF
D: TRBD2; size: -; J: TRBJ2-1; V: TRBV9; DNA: TGTGCCAGCAGCGTTCGAGGGGAGGGCGAGCAGTTCTTC; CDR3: CASSVRGEGEQFF
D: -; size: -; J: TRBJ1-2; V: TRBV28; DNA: TGTGCCAGCAGCTGGGGGGGAGCCGATCTTGGTGGCTACACCTTC; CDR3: CASSWGGADLGGYTF
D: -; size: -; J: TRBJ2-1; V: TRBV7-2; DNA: TGTGCCAGCAGCTTTCAGACAGGGTGGGGGGATGCGGTCGCGTTCTTC; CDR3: CASSFQTGWGDAVAFF
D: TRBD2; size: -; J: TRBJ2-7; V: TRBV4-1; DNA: TGCGCCAGCAGCCATGGACTAGCGGGGGGCTACGAGCAGTACTTC; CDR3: CASSHGLAGGYEQYF
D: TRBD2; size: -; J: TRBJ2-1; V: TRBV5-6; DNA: TGTGCCAGCAGCTTCCCGACTAGCGGGAGCCATGAGCAGTTCTTC; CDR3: CASSFPTSGSHEQFF
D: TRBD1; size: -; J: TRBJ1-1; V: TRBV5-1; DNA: TGCGCCAGCAGCTTGGAGGGGACAGGGAACACTGAAGCTTTCTTT; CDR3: CASSLEGTGNTEAFF
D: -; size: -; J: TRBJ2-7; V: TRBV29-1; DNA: TGCAGCGTCTCAGGGCCCTCCGTCTCCGAGCAGTACTTC; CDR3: CSVSGPSVSEQYF
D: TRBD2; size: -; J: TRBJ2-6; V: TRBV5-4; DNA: TGTGCCAGCAGCATCTTAGCGGGAGTGACGTCTGGGGCCAACGTCCTGACTTTC; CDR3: CASSILAGVTSGANVLTF
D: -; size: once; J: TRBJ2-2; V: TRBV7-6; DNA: TGTGCCAGCAGCTCTACAGGACTCCCGAACACCGGGGAGCTGTTTTTT; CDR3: CASSSTGLPNTGELFF
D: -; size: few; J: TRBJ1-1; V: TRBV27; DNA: TGTGCCAGCAGTATTGGGACGGCTTGGAACACTGAAGCTTTCTTT; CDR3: CASSIGTAWNTEAFF
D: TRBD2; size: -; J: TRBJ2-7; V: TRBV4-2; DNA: TGTGCCAGCAGCCAAGCCGGGACTAGCAGCTACGAGCAGTACTTC; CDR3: CASSQAGTSSYEQYF
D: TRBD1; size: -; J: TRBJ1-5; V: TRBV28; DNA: TGTGCCAGCAGTTTCGCAAAGGGACAGGCCATTATTCGCAATCAGCCCCAGCATTTT; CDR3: CASSFAKGQAIIRNQPQHF
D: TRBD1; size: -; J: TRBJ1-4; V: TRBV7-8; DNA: TGTGCCAGCAGCACAAGGACAGGGGTTACTAATGAAAAACTGTTTTTT; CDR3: CASSTRTGVTNEKLFF
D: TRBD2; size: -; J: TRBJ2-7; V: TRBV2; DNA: TGTGCCAGCAGTGGGGACTACTCCTACGAGCAGTACTTC; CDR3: CASSGDYSYEQYF
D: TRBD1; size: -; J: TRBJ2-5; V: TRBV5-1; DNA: TGCGCCAGCAGCGGGACAGGGGGCCGAGGAGAGACCCAGTACTTC; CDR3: CASSGTGGRGETQYF
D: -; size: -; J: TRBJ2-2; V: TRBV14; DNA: TGTGCCAGCAGCCAAGGTCTCACCGGGGAGCTGTTTTTT; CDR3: CASSQGLTGELFF
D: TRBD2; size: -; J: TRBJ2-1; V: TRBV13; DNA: TGTGCCAGCAGCTTAGGGATCAAGCGACTAGCGGGAGACAATGAGCAGTTCTTC; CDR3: CASSLGIKRLAGDNEQFF
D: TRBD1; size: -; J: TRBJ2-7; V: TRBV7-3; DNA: TGTGCCAGCAGCTTAGACCAGGGGGTCGACGAGCAGTACTTC; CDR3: CASSLDQGVDEQYF
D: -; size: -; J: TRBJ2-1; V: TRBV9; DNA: TGTGCCAGCAGCGTAGACCCCCAGCTAGCCTACAATGAGCAGTTCTTC; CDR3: CASSVDPQLAYNEQFF
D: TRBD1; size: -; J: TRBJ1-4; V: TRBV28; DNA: TGTGCCAGCATCTCCGGGACAGGCTATACAACTAATGAAAAACTGTTTTTT; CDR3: CASISGTGYTTNEKLFF
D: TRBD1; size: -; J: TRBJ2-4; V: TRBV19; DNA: TGTGCCAGTAGTTCAGACAGGGGCCAGTCGAACATTCAGTACTTC; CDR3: CASSSDRGQSNIQYF
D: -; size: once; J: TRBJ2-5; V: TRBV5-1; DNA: TGCGCCAGCAGCTTGTTCGGGACAATAGAGACCCAGTACTTC; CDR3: CASSLFGTIETQYF
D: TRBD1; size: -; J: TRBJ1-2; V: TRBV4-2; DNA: TGTGCCAGCAGCCCTACAGGGGGCCCTAACTATGGCTACACCTTC; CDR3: CASSPTGGPNYGYTF